One and the same sample provided the 2 T cell receptor beta chains below, sequenced in a study of blood T cell repertoires in COVID-19. Method: immunoSEQ multiplex PCR; TCRdb's copy keeps in-frame clones and lacks some. The sample contains 250,000 to 300,000 clones, approximately 82% of which appear only once. Material: peripheral blood. These receptors were obtained from a man aged 55 to 69 who had recovered from COVID-19.

The chain has TRBV7-6 and TRBJ1-1, with a possible D match to TRBD1 (5 bases). Between the trimmed V and J ends, which lost 5 bases and 4 bases, there was a span of 17 bases. Germline V CDR1 and CDR2: SGHVS, FNYEAQ. This CDR3 is built from 15 residues. CDR3 protein: CASSSGGGFSTEAFF. CDR3 DNA: TGTGCCAGCAGCAGCGGGGGGGGGTTTTCCACTGAAGCTTTCTTT.

CDR3 DNA: TGTGCCAGCAGGCGGACAGACACCGGGGAGCTGTTTTTT. It encodes CASRRTDTGELFF. The gene calls are TRBV12-3 or TRBV12-4 and TRBJ2-2, with D possibly TRBD1 on 6 matching bases. Trimming stripped 6 bases from V and 3 bases from J, with 8 bases between. This CDR3 has 13 amino acids.